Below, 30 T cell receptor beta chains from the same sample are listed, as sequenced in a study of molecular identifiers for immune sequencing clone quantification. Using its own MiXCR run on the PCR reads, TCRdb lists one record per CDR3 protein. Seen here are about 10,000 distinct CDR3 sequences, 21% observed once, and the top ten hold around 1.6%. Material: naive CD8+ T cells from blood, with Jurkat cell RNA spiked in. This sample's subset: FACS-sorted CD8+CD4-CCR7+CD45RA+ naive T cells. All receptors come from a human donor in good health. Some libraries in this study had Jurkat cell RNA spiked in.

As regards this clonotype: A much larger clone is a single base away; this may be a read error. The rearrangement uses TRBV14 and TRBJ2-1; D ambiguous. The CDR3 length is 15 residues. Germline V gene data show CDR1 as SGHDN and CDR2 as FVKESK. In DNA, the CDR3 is TGTGCCCGCAGCCAAGCGTCCTACTCCTACAATGAGCAGTTCTTC. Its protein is CARSQASYSYNEQFF.

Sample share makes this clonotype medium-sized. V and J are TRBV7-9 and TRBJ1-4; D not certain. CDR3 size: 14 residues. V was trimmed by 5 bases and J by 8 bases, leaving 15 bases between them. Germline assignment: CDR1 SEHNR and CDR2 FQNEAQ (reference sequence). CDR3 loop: CASSGTLQGEKLFF. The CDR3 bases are TGTGCCAGCAGCGGAACACTCCAAGGGGAAAAACTGTTTTTT.

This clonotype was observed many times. The CDR3 bases are TGTGCCTGGAGTGTAATAGGGATCGGGAGGGCCGGTTACGAGCAGTACTTC. It translates to CAWSVIGIGRAGYEQYF. The chain carries TRBV30 and TRBJ2-7; 8 bases align to TRBD2. CDR3 length equals 17 residues. Trimming removed 0 bases from V and 4 bases from J; junction bases left unmatched: 14. The germline CDR1 and CDR2 sequences are GTSNPN and SVGIG (reference sequence).

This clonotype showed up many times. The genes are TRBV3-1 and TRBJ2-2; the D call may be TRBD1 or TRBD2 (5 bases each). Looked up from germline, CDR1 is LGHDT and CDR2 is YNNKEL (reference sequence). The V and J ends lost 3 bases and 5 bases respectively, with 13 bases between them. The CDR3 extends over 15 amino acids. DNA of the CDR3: TGTGCCAGCAGCCAGGGGACCAGATGGACCGGGGAGCTGTTTTTT. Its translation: CASSQGTRWTGELFF.

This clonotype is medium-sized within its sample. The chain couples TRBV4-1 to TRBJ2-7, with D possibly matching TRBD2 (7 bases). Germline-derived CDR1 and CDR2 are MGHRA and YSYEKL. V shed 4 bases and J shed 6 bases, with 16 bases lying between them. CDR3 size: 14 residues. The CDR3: CASSLLGGGGEQYF. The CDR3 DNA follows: TGCGCCAGCAGCCTACTAGGGGGGGGCGGCGAGCAGTACTTC.

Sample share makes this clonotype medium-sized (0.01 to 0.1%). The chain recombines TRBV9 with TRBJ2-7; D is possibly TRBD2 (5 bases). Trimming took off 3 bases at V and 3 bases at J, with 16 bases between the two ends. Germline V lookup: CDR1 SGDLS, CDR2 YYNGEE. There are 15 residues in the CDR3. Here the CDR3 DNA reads TGTGCCAGCAGCGCCCAGCCTGGGGAGTTCTACGAGCAGTACTTC. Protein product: CASSAQPGEFYEQYF. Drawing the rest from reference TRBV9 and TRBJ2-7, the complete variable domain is DSGVTQTPKHLITATGQRVTLRCSPRSGDLSVYWYQQSLDQGLQFLIQYYNGEERAKGNILERFSAQQFPDLHSELNLSSLELGDSALYFCASSAQPGEFYEQYFGPGTRLTVT.

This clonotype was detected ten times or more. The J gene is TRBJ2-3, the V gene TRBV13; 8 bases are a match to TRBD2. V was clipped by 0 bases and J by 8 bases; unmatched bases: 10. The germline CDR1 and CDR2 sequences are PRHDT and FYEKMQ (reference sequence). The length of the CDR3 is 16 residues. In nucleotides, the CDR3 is TGTGCCAGCAGCTTAGGTGGCGGGGGGCCCTCAGGTACGCAGTATTTT. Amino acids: CASSLGGGGPSGTQYF.

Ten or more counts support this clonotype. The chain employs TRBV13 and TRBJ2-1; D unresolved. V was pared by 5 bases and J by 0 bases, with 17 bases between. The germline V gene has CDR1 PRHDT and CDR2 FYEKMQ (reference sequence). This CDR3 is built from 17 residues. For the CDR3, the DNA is TGTGCCAGCAGCGCACGAACAGTCCAAAGCTCCTACAATGAGCAGTTCTTC. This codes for CASSARTVQSSYNEQFF.

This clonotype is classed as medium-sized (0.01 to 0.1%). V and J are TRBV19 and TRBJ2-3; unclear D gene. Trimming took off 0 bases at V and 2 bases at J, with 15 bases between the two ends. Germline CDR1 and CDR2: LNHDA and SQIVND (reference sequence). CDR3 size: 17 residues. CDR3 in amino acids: CASSIESAGSLTDTQYF. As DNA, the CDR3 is TGTGCCAGTAGTATAGAAAGTGCAGGCTCACTCACAGATACGCAGTATTTT.

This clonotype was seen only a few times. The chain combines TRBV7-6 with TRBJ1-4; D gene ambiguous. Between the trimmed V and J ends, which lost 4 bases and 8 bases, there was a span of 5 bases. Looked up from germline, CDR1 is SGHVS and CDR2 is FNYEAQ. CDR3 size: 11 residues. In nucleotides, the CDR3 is TGTGCCAGCAGCTCCGGAGAAAAACTGTTTTTT. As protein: CASSSGEKLFF.

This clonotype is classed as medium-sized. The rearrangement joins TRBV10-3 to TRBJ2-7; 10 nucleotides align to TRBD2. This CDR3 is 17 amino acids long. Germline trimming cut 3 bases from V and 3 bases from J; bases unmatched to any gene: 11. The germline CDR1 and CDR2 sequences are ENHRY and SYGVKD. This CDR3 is CAISDPSTLAGYYEQYF. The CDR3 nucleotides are TGTGCCATCAGTGACCCTTCGACACTAGCGGGGTACTACGAGCAGTACTTC.

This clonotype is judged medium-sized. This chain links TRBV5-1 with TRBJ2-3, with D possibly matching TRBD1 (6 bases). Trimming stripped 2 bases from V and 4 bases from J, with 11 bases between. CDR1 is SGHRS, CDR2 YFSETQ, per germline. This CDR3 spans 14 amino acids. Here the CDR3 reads CASSFMGAADTQYF. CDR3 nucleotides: TGCGCCAGCAGCTTCATGGGGGCCGCAGATACGCAGTATTTT.

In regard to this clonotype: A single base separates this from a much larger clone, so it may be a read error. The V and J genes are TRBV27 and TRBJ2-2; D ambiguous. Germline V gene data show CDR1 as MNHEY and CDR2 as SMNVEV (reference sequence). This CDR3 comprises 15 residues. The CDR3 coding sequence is TGTGTCAGCAGTTTATACCCGATGAACACCGGGGAGCTGTTTTTT. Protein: CVSSLYPMNTGELFF.

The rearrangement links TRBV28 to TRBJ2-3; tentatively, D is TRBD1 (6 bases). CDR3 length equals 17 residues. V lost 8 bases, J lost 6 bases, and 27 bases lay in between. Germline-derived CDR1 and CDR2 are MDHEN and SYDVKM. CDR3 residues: CASGAPSGQQALDTQYF. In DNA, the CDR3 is TGTGCCAGCGGTGCCCCGTCGGGACAACAGGCCCTGGATACGCAGTATTTT.

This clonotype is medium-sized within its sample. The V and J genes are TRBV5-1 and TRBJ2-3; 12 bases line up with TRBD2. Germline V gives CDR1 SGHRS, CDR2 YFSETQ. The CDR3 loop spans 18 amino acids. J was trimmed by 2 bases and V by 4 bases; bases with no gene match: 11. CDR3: CASSPRKTSGRDTDTQYF. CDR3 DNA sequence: TGCGCCAGCAGCCCACGAAAGACTAGCGGGAGAGACACAGATACGCAGTATTTT.

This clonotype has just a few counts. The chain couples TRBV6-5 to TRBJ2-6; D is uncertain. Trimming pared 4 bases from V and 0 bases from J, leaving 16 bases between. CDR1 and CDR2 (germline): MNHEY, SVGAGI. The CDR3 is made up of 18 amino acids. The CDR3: CASSFWVHRSSGANVLTF. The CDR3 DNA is TGTGCCAGCAGTTTTTGGGTACACAGAAGCTCTGGGGCCAACGTCCTGACTTTC.

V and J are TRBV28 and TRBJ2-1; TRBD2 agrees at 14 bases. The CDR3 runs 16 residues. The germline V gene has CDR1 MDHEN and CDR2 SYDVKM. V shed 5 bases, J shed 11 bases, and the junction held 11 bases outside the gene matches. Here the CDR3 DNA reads TGTGCCAGCAGTGCTGCCGGGGGACTAGCGGGAGCGAAGCAGTTCTTC. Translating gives CASSAAGGLAGAKQFF.

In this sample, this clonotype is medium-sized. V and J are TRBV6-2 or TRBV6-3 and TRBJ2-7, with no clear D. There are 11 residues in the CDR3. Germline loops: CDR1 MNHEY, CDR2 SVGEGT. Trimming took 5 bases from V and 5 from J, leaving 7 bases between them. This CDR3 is CASSTNHEQYF. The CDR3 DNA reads TGTGCCAGCAGTACGAACCACGAGCAGTACTTC.

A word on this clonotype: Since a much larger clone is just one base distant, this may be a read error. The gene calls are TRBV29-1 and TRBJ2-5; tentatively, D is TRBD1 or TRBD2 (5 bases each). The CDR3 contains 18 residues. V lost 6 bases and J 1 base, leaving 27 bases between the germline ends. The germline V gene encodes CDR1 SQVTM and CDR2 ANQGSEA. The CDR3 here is CSVDGAGNFQSSQETQYF. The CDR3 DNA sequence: TGCAGCGTAGACGGGGCAGGGAACTTTCAATCCTCCCAAGAGACCCAGTACTTC.

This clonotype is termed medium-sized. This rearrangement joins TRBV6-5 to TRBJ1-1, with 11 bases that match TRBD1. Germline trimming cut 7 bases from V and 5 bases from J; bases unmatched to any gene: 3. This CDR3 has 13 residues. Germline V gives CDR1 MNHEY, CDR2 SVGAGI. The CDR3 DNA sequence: TGTGCCAGCACCCGGGACAGGGGGACTGAAGCTTTCTTT. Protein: CASTRDRGTEAFF.

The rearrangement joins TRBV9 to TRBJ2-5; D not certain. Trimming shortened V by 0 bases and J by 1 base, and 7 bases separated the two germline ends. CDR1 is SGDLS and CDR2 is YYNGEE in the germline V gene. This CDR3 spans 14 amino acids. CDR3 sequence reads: CASSVELGQETQYF. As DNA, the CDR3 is TGTGCCAGCAGCGTAGAGTTGGGCCAAGAGACCCAGTACTTC.

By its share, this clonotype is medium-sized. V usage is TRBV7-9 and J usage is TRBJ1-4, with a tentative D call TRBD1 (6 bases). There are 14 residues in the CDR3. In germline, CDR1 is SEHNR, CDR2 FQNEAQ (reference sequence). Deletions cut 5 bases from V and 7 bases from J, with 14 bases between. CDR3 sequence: CASSQGTRGEKLFF. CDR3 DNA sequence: TGTGCCAGCAGCCAGGGGACAAGGGGTGAAAAACTGTTTTTT.

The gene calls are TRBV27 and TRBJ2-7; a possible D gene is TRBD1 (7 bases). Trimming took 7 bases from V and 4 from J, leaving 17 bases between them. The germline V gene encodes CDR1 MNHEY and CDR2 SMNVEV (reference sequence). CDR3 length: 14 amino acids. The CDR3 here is CASTAGQRPYEQYF. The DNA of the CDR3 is TGTGCCAGCACCGCGGGACAGAGACCTTACGAGCAGTACTTC.

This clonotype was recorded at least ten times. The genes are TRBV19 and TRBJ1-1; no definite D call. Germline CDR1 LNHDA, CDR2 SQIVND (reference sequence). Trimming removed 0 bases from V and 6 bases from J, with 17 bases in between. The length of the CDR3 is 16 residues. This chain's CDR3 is CASSIEPRLGFAEAFF. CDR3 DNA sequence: TGTGCCAGTAGTATAGAACCCCGATTGGGATTCGCTGAAGCTTTCTTT.

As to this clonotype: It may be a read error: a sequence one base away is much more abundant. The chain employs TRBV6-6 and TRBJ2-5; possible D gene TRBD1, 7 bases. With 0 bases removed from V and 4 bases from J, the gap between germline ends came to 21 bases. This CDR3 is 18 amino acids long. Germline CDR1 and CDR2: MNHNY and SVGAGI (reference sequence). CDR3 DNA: TGTGCCAGCAGTTACTCGGGAGGTCATAGCAGGGGGGCAGAGACCCAGTACTTC. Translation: CASSYSGGHSRGAETQYF.

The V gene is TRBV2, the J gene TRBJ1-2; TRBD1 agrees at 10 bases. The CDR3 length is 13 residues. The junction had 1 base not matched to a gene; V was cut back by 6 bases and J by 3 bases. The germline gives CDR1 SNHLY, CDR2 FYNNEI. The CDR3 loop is CASRGQGYYGYTF. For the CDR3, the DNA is TGTGCCAGCAGGGGACAGGGGTACTATGGCTACACCTTC.

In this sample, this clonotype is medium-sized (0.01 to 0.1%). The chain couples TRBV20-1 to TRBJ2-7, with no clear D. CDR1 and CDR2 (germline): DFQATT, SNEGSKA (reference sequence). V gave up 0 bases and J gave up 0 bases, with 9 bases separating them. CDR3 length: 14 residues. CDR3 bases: TGCAGTGCTAGAGATGGCCGAAGCTCCTACGAGCAGTACTTC. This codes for CSARDGRSSYEQYF.

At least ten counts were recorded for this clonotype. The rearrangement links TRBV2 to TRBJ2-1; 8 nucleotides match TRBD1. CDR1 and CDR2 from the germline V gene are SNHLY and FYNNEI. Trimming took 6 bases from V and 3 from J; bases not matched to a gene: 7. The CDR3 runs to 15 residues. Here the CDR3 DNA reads TGTGCCAGCAGGCTGACAGGGGCATACTACAATGAGCAGTTCTTC. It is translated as CASRLTGAYYNEQFF.

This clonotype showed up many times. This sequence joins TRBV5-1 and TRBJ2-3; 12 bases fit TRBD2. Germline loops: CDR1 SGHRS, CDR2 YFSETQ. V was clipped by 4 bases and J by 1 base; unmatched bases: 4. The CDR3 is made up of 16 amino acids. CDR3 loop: CASSQRTSGGTDTQYF. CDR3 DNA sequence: TGCGCCAGCAGCCAACGGACTAGCGGGGGCACAGATACGCAGTATTTT.

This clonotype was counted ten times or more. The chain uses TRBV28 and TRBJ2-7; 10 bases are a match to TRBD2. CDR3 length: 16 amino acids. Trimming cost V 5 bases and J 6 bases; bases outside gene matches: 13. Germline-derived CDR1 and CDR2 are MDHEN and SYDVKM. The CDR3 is CASSKLSGRAAFEQYF. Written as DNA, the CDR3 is TGTGCCAGCAGTAAACTAAGCGGGAGGGCCGCTTTCGAGCAGTACTTC.